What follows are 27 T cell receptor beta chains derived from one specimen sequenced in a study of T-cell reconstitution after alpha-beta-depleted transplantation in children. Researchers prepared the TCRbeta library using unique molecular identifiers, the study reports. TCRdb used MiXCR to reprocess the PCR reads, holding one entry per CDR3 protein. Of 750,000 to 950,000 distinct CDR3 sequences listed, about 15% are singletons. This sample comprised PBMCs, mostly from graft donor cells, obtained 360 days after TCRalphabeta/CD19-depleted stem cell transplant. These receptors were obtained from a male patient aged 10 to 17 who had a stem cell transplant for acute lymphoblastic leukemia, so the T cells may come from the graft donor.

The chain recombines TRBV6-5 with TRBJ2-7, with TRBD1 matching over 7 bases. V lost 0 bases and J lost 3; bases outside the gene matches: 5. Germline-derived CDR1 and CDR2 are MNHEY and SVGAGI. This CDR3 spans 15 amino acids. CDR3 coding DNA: TGTGCCAGCAGTTACTCGACAGGGAAGGGCTACGAGCAGTACTTC. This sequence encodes CASSYSTGKGYEQYF.

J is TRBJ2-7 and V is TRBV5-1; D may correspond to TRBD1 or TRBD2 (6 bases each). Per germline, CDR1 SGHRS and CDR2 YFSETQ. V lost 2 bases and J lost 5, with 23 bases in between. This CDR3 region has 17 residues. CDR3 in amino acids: CASSFTGRWRGDDEQYF. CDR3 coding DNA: TGCGCCAGCAGCTTTACCGGTCGATGGAGGGGGGACGACGAGCAGTACTTC.

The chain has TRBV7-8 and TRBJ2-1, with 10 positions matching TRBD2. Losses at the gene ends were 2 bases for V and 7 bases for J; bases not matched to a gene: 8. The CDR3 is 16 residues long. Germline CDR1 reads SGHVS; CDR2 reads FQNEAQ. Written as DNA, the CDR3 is TGTGCCAGCAGCTTAACTGGGAGCGGGAGGGAGAATGAGCAGTTCTTC. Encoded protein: CASSLTGSGRENEQFF.

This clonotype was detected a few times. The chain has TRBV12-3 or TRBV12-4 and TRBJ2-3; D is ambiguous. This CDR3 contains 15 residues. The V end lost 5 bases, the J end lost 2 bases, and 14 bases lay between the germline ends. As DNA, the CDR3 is TGTGCCAGCAGTGGGCTCCTCCTACTCACAGATACGCAGTATTTT. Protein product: CASSGLLLLTDTQYF.

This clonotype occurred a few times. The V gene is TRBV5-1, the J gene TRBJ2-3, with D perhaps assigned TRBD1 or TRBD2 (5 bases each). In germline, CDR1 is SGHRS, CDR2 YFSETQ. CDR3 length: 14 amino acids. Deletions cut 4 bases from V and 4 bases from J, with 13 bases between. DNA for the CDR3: TGCGCCAGCAGCCTCGAGGGGAATCCAGATACGCAGTATTTT. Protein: CASSLEGNPDTQYF.

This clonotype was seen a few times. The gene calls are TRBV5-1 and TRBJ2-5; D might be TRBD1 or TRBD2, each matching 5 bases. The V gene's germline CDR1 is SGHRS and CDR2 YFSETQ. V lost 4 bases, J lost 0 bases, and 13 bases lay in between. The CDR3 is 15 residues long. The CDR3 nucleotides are TGCGCCAGCAGCGGGACGGGGATGTACCAAGAGACCCAGTACTTC. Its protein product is CASSGTGMYQETQYF.

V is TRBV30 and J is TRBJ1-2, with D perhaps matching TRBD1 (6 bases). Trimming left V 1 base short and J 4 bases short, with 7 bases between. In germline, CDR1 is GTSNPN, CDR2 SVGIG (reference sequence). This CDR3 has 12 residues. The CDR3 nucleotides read TGTGCCTGGAGTGAACAGGGCTATGGCTACACCTTC. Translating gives CAWSEQGYGYTF. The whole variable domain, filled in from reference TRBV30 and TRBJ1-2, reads SQTIHQWPATLVQPVGSPLSLECTVEGTSNPNLYWYRQAAGRGLQLLFYSVGIGQISSEVPQNLSASRPQDRQFILSSKKLLLSDSGFYLCAWSEQGYGYTFGSGTRLTVV.

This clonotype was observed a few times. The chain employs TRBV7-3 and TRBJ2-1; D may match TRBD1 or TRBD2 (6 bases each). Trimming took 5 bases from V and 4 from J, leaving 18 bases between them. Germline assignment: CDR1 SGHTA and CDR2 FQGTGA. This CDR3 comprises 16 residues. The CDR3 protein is CASSPTDSGWYNEQFF. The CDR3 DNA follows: TGTGCCAGCAGCCCCACGGACAGCGGGTGGTACAATGAGCAGTTCTTC. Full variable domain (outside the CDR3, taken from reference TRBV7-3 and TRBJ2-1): GAGVSQTPSNKVTEKGKYVELRCDPISGHTALYWYRQSLGQGPEFLIYFQGTGAADDSGLPNDRFFAVRPEGSVSTLKIQRTERGDSAVYLCASSPTDSGWYNEQFFGPGTRLTVL.

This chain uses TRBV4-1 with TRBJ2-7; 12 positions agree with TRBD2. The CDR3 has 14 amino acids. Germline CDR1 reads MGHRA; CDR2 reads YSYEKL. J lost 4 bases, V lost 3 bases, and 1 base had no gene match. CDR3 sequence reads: CASSHGLAGYEQYF. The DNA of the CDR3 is TGCGCCAGCAGCCACGGACTAGCGGGGTACGAGCAGTACTTC.

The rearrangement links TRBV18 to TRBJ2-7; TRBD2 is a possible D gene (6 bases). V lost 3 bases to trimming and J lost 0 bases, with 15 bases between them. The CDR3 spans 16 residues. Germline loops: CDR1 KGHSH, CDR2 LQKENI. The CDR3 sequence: CASSPRHPGSSYEQYF. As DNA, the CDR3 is TGTGCCAGCTCACCTAGACACCCCGGGAGCTCCTACGAGCAGTACTTC.

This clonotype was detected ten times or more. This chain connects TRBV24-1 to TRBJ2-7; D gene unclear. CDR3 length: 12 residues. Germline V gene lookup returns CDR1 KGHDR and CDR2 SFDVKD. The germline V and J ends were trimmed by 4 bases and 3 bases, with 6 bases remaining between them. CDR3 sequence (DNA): TGTGCCACCAGTGACCCTCTCTACGAGCAGTACTTC. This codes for CATSDPLYEQYF.

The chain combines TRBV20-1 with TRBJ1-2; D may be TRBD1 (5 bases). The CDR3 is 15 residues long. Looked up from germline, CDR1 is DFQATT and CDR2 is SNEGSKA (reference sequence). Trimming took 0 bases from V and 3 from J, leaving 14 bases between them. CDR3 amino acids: CSARDDDDSHYGYTF. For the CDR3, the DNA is TGCAGTGCTAGAGACGACGATGACAGCCACTATGGCTACACCTTC.

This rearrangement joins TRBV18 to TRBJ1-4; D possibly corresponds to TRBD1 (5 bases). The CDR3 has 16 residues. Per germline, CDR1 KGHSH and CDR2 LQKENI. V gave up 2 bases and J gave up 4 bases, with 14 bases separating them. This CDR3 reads CASSPSSGRLNEKLFF. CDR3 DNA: TGTGCCAGCTCACCATCATCAGGGCGACTTAATGAAAAACTGTTTTTT.

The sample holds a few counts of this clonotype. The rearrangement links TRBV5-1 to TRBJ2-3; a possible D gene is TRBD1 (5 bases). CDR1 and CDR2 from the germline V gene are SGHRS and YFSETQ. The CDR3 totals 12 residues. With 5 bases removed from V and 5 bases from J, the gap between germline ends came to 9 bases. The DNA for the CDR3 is TGCGCCAGCAGGGGGCAAGGAGATACGCAGTATTTT. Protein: CASRGQGDTQYF.

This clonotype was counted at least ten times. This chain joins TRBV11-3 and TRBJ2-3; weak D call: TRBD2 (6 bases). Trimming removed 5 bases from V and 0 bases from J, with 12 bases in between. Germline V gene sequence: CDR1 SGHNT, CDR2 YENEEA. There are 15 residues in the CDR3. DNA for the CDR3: TGTGCCAGCAGCCCGGGGAGGATTAGCACAGATACGCAGTATTTT. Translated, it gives CASSPGRISTDTQYF.

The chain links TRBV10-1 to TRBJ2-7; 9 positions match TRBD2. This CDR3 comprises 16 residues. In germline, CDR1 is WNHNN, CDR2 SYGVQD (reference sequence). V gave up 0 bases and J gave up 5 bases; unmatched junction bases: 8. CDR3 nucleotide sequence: TGCGCCAGCAGTGAGTCGGGACTAGCATCGGCCCACGAGCAGTACTTC. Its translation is CASSESGLASAHEQYF.

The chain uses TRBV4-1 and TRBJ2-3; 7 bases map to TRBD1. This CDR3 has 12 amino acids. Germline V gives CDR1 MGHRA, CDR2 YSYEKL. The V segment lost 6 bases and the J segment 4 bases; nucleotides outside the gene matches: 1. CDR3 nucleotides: TGCGCCAGCAGGGGGACAGCAGATACGCAGTATTTT. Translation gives CASRGTADTQYF.

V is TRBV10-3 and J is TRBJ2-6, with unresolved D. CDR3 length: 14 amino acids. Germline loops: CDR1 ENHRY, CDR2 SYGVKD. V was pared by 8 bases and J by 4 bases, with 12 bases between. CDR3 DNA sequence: TGTGCCATCCCCGACGGAACCGGGGCCAACGTCCTGACTTTC. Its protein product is CAIPDGTGANVLTF.

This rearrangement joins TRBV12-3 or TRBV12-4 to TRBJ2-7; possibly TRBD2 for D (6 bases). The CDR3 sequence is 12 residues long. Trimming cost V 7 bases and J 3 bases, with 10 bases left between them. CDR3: CASMDYHYEQYF. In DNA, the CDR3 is TGTGCCAGCATGGACTACCACTACGAGCAGTACTTC.

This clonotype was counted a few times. This CDR3 is CASSPTVLAGEGEQFF. DNA of the CDR3: TGCGCCAGCAGCCCTACGGTACTAGCGGGAGAGGGGGAGCAGTTCTTC. The V call is TRBV5-1, the J call TRBJ2-1; 11 positions agree with TRBD2. The CDR3 consists of 16 residues. Per germline, CDR1 SGHRS and CDR2 YFSETQ. J was trimmed by 10 bases and V by 4 bases; bases with no gene match: 13.

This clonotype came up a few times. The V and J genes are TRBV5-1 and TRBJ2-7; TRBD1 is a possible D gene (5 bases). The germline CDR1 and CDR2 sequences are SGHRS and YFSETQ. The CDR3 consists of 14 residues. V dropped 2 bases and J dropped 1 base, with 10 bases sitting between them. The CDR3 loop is CASSFDDRSYEQYF. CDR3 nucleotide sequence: TGCGCCAGCAGCTTTGACGACAGATCCTACGAGCAGTACTTC.

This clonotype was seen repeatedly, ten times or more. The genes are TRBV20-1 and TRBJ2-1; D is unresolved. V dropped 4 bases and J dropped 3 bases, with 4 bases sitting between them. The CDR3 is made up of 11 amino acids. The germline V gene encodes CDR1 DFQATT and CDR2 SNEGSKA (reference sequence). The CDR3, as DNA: TGCAGTGCTAATTACTACAATGAGCAGTTCTTC. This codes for CSANYYNEQFF.

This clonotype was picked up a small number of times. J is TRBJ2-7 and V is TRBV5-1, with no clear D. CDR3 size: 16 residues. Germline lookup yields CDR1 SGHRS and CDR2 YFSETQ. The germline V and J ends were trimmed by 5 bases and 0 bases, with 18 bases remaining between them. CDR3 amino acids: CASRLTIHSLSYEQYF. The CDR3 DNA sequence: TGCGCCAGCAGATTAACAATACACAGCCTCTCCTACGAGCAGTACTTC.

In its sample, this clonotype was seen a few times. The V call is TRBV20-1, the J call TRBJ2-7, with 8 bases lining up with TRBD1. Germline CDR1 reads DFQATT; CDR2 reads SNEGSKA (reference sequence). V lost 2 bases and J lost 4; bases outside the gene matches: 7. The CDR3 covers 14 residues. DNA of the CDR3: TGCAGTGCTAGAAAGGACAGGGTAGGGTACGAGCAGTACTTC. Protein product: CSARKDRVGYEQYF.

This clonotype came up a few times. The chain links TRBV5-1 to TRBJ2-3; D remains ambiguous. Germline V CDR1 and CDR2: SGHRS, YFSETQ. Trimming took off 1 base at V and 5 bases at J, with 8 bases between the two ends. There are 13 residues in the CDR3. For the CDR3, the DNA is TGCGCCAGCAGCTTGAACACCCAAGATACGCAGTATTTT. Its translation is CASSLNTQDTQYF.

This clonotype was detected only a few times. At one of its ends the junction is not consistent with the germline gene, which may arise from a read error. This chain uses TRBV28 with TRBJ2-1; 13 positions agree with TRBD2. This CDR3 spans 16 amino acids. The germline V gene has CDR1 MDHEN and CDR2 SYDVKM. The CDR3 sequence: CASSLWTSGRYNEQFF. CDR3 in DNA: TGTGCCAGCAGTCTATGGACTAGCGGGAGATACAATGAGCAGTTCTTC.

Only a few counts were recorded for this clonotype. The CDR3, as DNA: TGTGCCAGCAAGAAATCGGGACAGGGAAATTCACCCCTCCACTTT. It yields the protein CASKKSGQGNSPLHF. This chain joins TRBV27 and TRBJ1-6; TRBD1 agrees at 9 bases. This CDR3 comprises 15 residues. The germline V gene encodes CDR1 MNHEY and CDR2 SMNVEV (reference sequence). J gave up 7 bases and V 7 bases, and 8 bases lay outside the gene matches.